This T cell receptor beta chain was recovered during a study of T cells in localized non-small cell lung cancer. Whole-study findings and limits: Tumor trailed uninvolved adjacent lung in T cell clonality, which peaked there. Out of the top 100 tumor clones, a median around 57 were seen in adjacent lung. Among blood samples, higher T cell density accompanied longer overall survival. Sequencing was restricted to one tumor region; therefore, heterogeneity remains possible.

The germline gives CDR1 MNHEY, CDR2 SMNVEV (reference sequence). This CDR3 has 13 residues. V lost 3 bases to trimming and J lost 2 bases, with 7 bases between them. The data were produced by immunoSEQ multiplex PCR, yet TCRdb's version contains in-frame clones alone and is incomplete. The table includes 10,000 to 13,000 clones, approximately 50% detected once. The table lists this clone with a few counts. Its antigen is unidentified. The genes are TRBV27 and TRBJ1-2, with D perhaps TRBD1 (5 bases). This TCR came from a woman aged 35 to 75 with stage II squamous cell lung carcinoma. Sample: lymph node tissue, taken before any cancer treatment. The chain's CDR3 is CASSLGQNYGYTF. CDR3 DNA sequence: TGTGCCAGCAGTTTGGGGCAGAACTATGGCTACACCTTC.